This T cell receptor beta chain was obtained from a study of cytomegalovirus exposure and HLA in healthy donors. The study's findings and limits: Specificity of a few CMV-associated chains for CMV antigens was verified in vitro. Cytomegalovirus status was reportedly diagnosed by the classifier with high specificity and sensitivity.

Clones were sequenced by immunoSEQ multiplex PCR, and TCRdb holds only the in-frame ones, with some missing. The sample records 120,000 or so clones, roughly nine tenths being singletons. Germline lookup yields CDR1 MNHEY and CDR2 SVGAGI. CDR3 size: 16 residues. Trimming cost V 2 bases and J 7 bases; bases outside gene matches: 12. Of note for this clone: What it binds is unknown.

The clonotype originates from a woman between 18 and 29 years old in good health and CMV-seronegative. The chain has TRBV6-5 and TRBJ2-7; 9 bases fit TRBD1. Sequencing was performed on PBMCs. The CDR3 DNA follows: TGTGCCAGCAGTTACGACCAGGGGACAGGGACCTGGGAGCAGTACTTC. Residues: CASSYDQGTGTWEQYF.